The T cell receptor beta chain described here comes from a study of T cells after yellow fever vaccination. In the study overall: For low cell numbers, libraries were made with SMART-Seq v4 Ultra Low Input.

By 5'RACE template switching, TCR cDNA was produced, with a universal primer site and UMIs added in the process. Each CDR3 protein is one row after TCRdb ran MiXCR on the 5' RACE reads. The sample has under 350,000 distinct CDR3 sequences, about 4% seen once. The germline V gene encodes CDR1 SGHDN and CDR2 FVKESK. The CDR3 extends over 15 amino acids. V was shortened by 1 base and J by 0 bases, with 10 bases between the two germline ends. Study results and limitations: The secondary response showed a weaker magnitude and a faster peak, day 5 versus 15. Clonotypes appearing in both CD4 and CD8 compartments existed, and their share was small.

Only a few counts were recorded for this clonotype. Its antigen is not known. The material was PBMCs, obtained 5 days after the yellow fever booster vaccination. The TCR sequence derives from a man aged 18 to 29 who received the YFV17D yellow fever vaccine. This sequence joins TRBV14 and TRBJ2-7; the D is unclear. Here the CDR3 reads CASSQGAVYSYEQYF. DNA for the CDR3: TGTGCCAGCAGCCAAGGGGCAGTCTACTCCTACGAGCAGTACTTC.